This TCR beta chain was sequenced during a study of T cell changes during pregnancy in multiple sclerosis. The CDR3 sequence is 17 residues long. Germline V lookup: CDR1 LGHNA, CDR2 YNFKEQ. The trim removed 0 bases at V and 5 bases at J, leaving 4 bases unmatched. The assay was immunoSEQ multiplex PCR, and TCRdb's table has in-frame clones only and misses some. The sample carries some 55,000 clones, about 90% recorded once. The sequencing used peripheral blood, collected after pregnancy. The sequence derives from a female donor in good health, enrolled as a control in a pregnancy study. The chain links TRBV4-2 to TRBJ2-2, with 12 bases identical to TRBD2. The CDR3 DNA sequence: TGTGCCAGCAGCCAAGAGCCTAGCGGGGGGGAGACCGGGGAGCTGTTTTTT. Translated, it gives CASSQEPSGGETGELFF.